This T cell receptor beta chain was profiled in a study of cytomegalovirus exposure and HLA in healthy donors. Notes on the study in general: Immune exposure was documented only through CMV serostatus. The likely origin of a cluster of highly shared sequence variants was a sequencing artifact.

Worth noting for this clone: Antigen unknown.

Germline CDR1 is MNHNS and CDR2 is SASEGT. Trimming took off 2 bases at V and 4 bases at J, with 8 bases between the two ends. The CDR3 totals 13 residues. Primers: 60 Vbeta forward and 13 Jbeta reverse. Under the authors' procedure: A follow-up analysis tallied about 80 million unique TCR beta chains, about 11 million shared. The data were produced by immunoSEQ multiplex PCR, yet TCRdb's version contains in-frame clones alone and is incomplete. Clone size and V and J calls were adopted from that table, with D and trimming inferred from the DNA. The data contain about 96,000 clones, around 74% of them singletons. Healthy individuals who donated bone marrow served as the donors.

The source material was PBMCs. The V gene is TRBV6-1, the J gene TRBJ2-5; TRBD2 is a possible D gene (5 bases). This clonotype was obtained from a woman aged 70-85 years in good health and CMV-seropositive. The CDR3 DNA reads TGTGCCAGCAGTGAACGGGGTGGAGAGACCCAGTACTTC. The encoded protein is CASSERGGETQYF.